This T cell receptor beta chain was sequenced during a study of shared clonotypes between healthy human individuals. Notes on the study in general: Enrolling few donors narrowed the genetic and exposure-history diversity that was represented.

The CDR3 loop spans 13 amino acids. Per the germline V gene, CDR1 is SSHAT and CDR2 is FNYEAQ (reference sequence). Concerning this clone: What it binds is not known.

Unsorted PBMC replicate PCRs used approximately 280 ng DNA, 25,000 to 35,000 T cell genomes. The table came from immunoSEQ multiplex PCR; TCRdb's copy has only in-frame clones and leaves some out. Of roughly 490,000 clones listed, roughly four fifths were seen once; the top ten hold about an eighth. The chain joins TRBV7-7 to TRBJ2-5; D is unclear. This TCR came from a woman aged 40 to 50 in good health. Some clones in this sample may be carry-over from other donors' samples. Specimen: PBMCs. CDR3 region: CVSSLTYQETQYF. For the CDR3, the DNA is TGTGTTAGCAGCTTAACATACCAAGAGACCCAGTACTTC.